This TCR beta chain was captured in a study of PD-1 blockade in mismatch repair-deficient tumors. Overall study context: Patients had 12 mismatch repair-deficient cancer types and were previously treated and progressing.

From germline, CDR1 is MNHEY and CDR2 SMNVEV (reference sequence). V lost 0 bases, J lost 8 bases, and 10 bases lay in between. The CDR3 totals 13 residues. TCR sequencing covered three patients who responded to pembrolizumab. Clones were read by immunoSEQ multiplex PCR, and TCRdb kept only the in-frame ones, dropping some. The sample lists around 130,000 clones, about 90% occurring once. The V and J genes are TRBV27 and TRBJ1-1; possible D gene TRBD1, 5 bases. The source material was peripheral blood, sampled roughly 67 weeks after starting pembrolizumab. This sequence originates from an adult with mismatch repair-deficient cancer. CDR3 region: CASSLSAGGEAFF. The CDR3 region has the DNA TGTGCCAGCAGTTTATCGGCCGGGGGAGAAGCTTTCTTT.